The 28 T cell receptor beta chains below come from one sample, sequenced in a study of naive and memory T cell subsets. An equimolar mix of two oligonucleotides served as the beta constant-region primer for TRBC1 and TRBC2. TCRdb reprocessed the UMI-ligation and nested PCR reads via MiXCR and lists one record per CDR3 protein. The sample consists of around 160,000 distinct CDR3 sequences, over 15% of them appearing once. Sequencing was done on a sample of naive CD4+ T cells from blood. Receptors originate from a human donor in good health.

This clonotype turned up a few times. The chain links TRBV5-1 to TRBJ2-1; TRBD2 matches 9 bases. The CDR3 loop spans 15 amino acids. CDR1 and CDR2 from the germline V gene are SGHRS and YFSETQ. Unmatched junction bases numbered 10, after V lost 6 bases and J lost 6 bases. Written as DNA, the CDR3 is TGCGCCAGCAAATACTTAGCGGGAGCTTCCAATGAGCAGTTCTTC. It specifies CASKYLAGASNEQFF.

The V gene is TRBV27, the J gene TRBJ2-7; D gene unclear. Germline lookup yields CDR1 MNHEY and CDR2 SMNVEV (reference sequence). The CDR3 spans 16 residues. V dropped 4 bases and J dropped 3 bases, with 19 bases sitting between them. The CDR3 loop reads CASSSDASPWSYEQYF. The CDR3 DNA reads as TGTGCCAGCAGTTCCGACGCCTCTCCCTGGAGCTACGAGCAGTACTTC.

This clonotype turned up a few times. The rearrangement uses TRBV9 and TRBJ2-5, with D possibly being TRBD1 or TRBD2 (7 bases each). This CDR3 comprises 14 residues. The germline CDR1 and CDR2 sequences are SGDLS and YYNGEE. Trimming stripped 4 bases from V and 5 bases from J, with 15 bases between. For the CDR3, the DNA is TGTGCCAGCAGCCCAGGGGGGGGAGTGGAGACCCAGTACTTC. Translated, it gives CASSPGGGVETQYF.

This clonotype was seen a handful of times. This rearrangement joins TRBV5-1 to TRBJ2-3; D possibly matches TRBD1 or TRBD2 (6 bases each). The V end lost 5 bases, the J end lost 6 bases, and 16 bases lay between the germline ends. The germline gives CDR1 SGHRS, CDR2 YFSETQ. The CDR3 is 14 amino acids. This chain's CDR3 is CASRRRDTYDTQYF. The CDR3 DNA reads TGCGCCAGCAGAAGGAGGGACACTTACGATACGCAGTATTTT.

The chain couples TRBV29-1 to TRBJ2-1; D is undetermined. The CDR3 runs 14 residues. Germline values: CDR1 SQVTM, CDR2 ANQGSEA. Trimming pared 2 bases from V and 0 bases from J, leaving 8 bases between. The CDR3 loop is CSVEWWSSYNEQFF. In DNA form, the CDR3 reads TGCAGCGTTGAATGGTGGAGCTCCTACAATGAGCAGTTCTTC.

Only a few counts were recorded for this clonotype. The gene calls are TRBV6-5 and TRBJ1-5; D may be TRBD1 (6 bases). Deletions cut 7 bases from V and 6 bases from J, with 13 bases between. CDR3 length equals 13 residues. CDR1 and CDR2 (germline): MNHEY, SVGAGI. The CDR3 DNA reads TGTGCCAGCAACCAGGGGTTGGGTCAGCCCCAGCATTTT. The encoded protein is CASNQGLGQPQHF.

This clonotype has only a few counts. The CDR3 loop reads CAISARTGGTDTQYF. CDR3 nucleotides: TGTGCCATCAGCGCTAGGACAGGGGGCACAGATACGCAGTATTTT. V gene TRBV10-3 combines with J gene TRBJ2-3; 9 bases map to TRBD1. Unmatched junction bases numbered 5, after V lost 6 bases and J lost 1 base. Germline CDR1 ENHRY, CDR2 SYGVKD. The CDR3 is 15 residues long.

The chain employs TRBV19 and TRBJ2-7, with TRBD1 matching 9 bases. This CDR3 contains 13 residues. Trimming took 11 bases from V and 7 from J; bases not matched to a gene: 12. CDR1 LNHDA and CDR2 SQIVND come from the germline V gene (reference sequence). The CDR3 sequence: CALRDRDVREQYF. The CDR3 DNA follows: TGTGCCCTACGGGACAGGGACGTTCGGGAGCAGTACTTC.

The chain uses TRBV20-1 and TRBJ2-3, with TRBD2 matching over 9 bases. This CDR3 is 19 amino acids long. In germline, CDR1 is DFQATT, CDR2 SNEGSKA (reference sequence). J lost 2 bases, V lost 0 bases, and 15 bases had no gene match. CDR3 bases: TGCAGTGCTAGAGACTCGGCGGGAGGGCCGAGGCGTCCCACAGATACGCAGTATTTT. Translated: CSARDSAGGPRRPTDTQYF.

This clonotype has just a few counts. The rearrangement uses TRBV29-1 and TRBJ1-1; the D is unclear. The CDR3 is 11 amino acids. The germline V and J ends were trimmed by 4 bases and 5 bases, with 8 bases remaining between them. Germline lookup yields CDR1 SQVTM and CDR2 ANQGSEA. DNA of the CDR3: TGCAGCGTTGCTGACACGACTGAAGCTTTCTTT. It yields the protein CSVADTTEAFF. Based on the CDR3 plus reference TRBV29-1 and TRBJ1-1, the full variable domain is SAVISQKPSRDICQRGTSLTIQCQVDSQVTMMFWYRQQPGQSLTLIATANQGSEATYESGFVIDKFPISRPNLTFSTLTVSNMSPEDSSIYLCSVADTTEAFFGQGTRLTVV.

The CDR3: CASSQDPQGAQPQHF. The CDR3 DNA is TGTGCCAGCAGCCAAGATCCACAGGGGGCACAGCCCCAGCATTTT. The rearrangement links TRBV3-1 to TRBJ1-5; 9 nucleotides align to TRBD1. Germline values: CDR1 LGHDT, CDR2 YNNKEL (reference sequence). V lost 0 bases to trimming and J lost 7 bases; unmatched junction nucleotides: 4. The CDR3 spans 15 residues.

This sequence joins TRBV20-1 and TRBJ1-4, with 8 bases fitting TRBD1. CDR1 DFQATT and CDR2 SNEGSKA come from the germline V gene (reference sequence). The CDR3 contains 15 residues. The V segment lost 0 bases and the J segment 7 bases; nucleotides outside the gene matches: 7. The CDR3 sequence is CSARDRRGLREKLFF. The CDR3 nucleotides are TGCAGTGCTAGAGATCGCAGGGGGCTGCGTGAAAAACTGTTTTTT.

This clonotype was seen a few times. V is TRBV6-5 and J is TRBJ1-1; D remains unclear. With 7 bases removed from V and 0 bases from J, the gap between germline ends came to 9 bases. Germline CDR1 MNHEY, CDR2 SVGAGI. CDR3 length equals 13 residues. DNA of the CDR3: TGTGCCAGCAAGTCGTTTATGAACACTGAAGCTTTCTTT. Its translation is CASKSFMNTEAFF.

Only a few counts were recorded for this clonotype. The gene calls are TRBV28 and TRBJ2-1; TRBD2 aligns across 8 bases. The CDR3 loop spans 15 amino acids. Germline trimming cut 5 bases from V and 2 bases from J; bases unmatched to any gene: 5. CDR1 and CDR2 from the germline V gene are MDHEN and SYDVKM. This CDR3 is CASSGSGSPYNEQFF. The CDR3 DNA reads TGTGCCAGCAGTGGGAGCGGGAGTCCCTACAATGAGCAGTTCTTC.

A few counts support this clonotype. The CDR3 DNA follows: TGCGCCAGCAGCCCCTGGACGGGGATATACAATGAGCAGTTCTTC. This gives the protein CASSPWTGIYNEQFF. The chain joins TRBV5-1 to TRBJ2-1; maybe TRBD2 (5 bases). V was cut by 4 bases and J by 4 bases, with 15 bases left in between. Germline V gene sequence: CDR1 SGHRS, CDR2 YFSETQ. This CDR3 has 15 residues.

The chain joins TRBV6-5 to TRBJ2-4, with D perhaps TRBD1 or TRBD2 (5 bases each). Trimming removed 5 bases at V and 1 base at J, with 18 bases between. The germline CDR1 and CDR2 sequences are MNHEY and SVGAGI. The CDR3 runs to 17 residues. This CDR3 reads CASSHTRDPTAKNIQYF. CDR3 nucleotides: TGTGCCAGCAGTCATACGAGGGACCCGACGGCCAAAAACATTCAGTACTTC.

This clonotype was counted at least ten times. The chain joins TRBV7-2 to TRBJ1-4; D may be TRBD1 (6 bases). CDR1 is SGHTA, CDR2 FQGNSA, per germline. CDR3 length equals 17 residues. V was cut by 1 base and J by 7 bases, with 19 bases left in between. CDR3 sequence: CASSLVGTKNGGEKLFF. In nucleotides, the CDR3 is TGTGCCAGCAGCTTAGTGGGGACAAAGAACGGCGGTGAAAAACTGTTTTTT.

The CDR3 DNA is TGTGCCAGCCTCGTTGGGACAGGGGGTAACAATGAGCAGTTCTTC. Protein sequence: CASLVGTGGNNEQFF. The chain has TRBV5-4 and TRBJ2-1; 11 nucleotides align to TRBD1. The ends lost 7 bases at V and 5 bases at J; junction bases unmatched: 8. This CDR3 is built from 15 residues. The germline V gene encodes CDR1 SGHNT and CDR2 YYREEE (reference sequence). The full variable domain, rest sourced from reference TRBV5-4 and TRBJ2-1, is ETGVTQSPTHLIKTRGQQVTLRCSSQSGHNTVSWYQQALGQGPQFIFQYYREEENGRGNFPPRFSGLQFPNYSSELNVNALELDDSALYLCASLVGTGGNNEQFFGPGTRLTVL.

This clonotype appeared a few times. The chain combines TRBV4-2 with TRBJ2-2; TRBD2 might be the D (5 bases). This CDR3 is 16 amino acids long. The germline gives CDR1 LGHNA, CDR2 YNFKEQ. Trimming stripped 0 bases from V and 3 bases from J, with 11 bases between. CDR3 sequence (DNA): TGTGCCAGCAGCCAAGATCTCCCGGGATACACCGGGGAGCTGTTTTTT. It codes for CASSQDLPGYTGELFF.

The chain recombines TRBV12-3 or TRBV12-4 with TRBJ1-4, with TRBD1 identical over 8 bases. J gave up 10 bases and V 5 bases, and 9 bases lay outside the gene matches. The CDR3 is 14 amino acids. The CDR3 nucleotides read TGTGCCAGCAGTCCACGGACAGGGACGGTAAAACTGTTTTTT. It codes for CASSPRTGTVKLFF.

Only a few counts were recorded for this clonotype. The chain uses TRBV7-9 and TRBJ2-3; D is unclear. CDR1 is SEHNR and CDR2 is FQNEAQ in the germline V gene (reference sequence). V was shortened by 5 bases and J by 4 bases, with 13 bases between the two germline ends. CDR3 length: 14 amino acids. CDR3: CASSPAGVSDTQYF. As DNA, the CDR3 is TGTGCCAGCAGCCCCGCAGGAGTTTCAGATACGCAGTATTTT.

This clonotype appeared many times. The J gene is TRBJ2-1, the V gene TRBV7-3; 10 nucleotides agree with TRBD2. Looked up from germline, CDR1 is SGHTA and CDR2 is FQGTGA. The CDR3 spans 16 residues. J lost 4 bases, V lost 4 bases, and 7 bases had no gene match. The CDR3 DNA reads as TGTGCCAGCAGCTCGCCCGGGACTAGCGTTTACAATGAGCAGTTCTTC. It codes for CASSSPGTSVYNEQFF. Complete variable domain (other parts from reference TRBV7-3 and TRBJ2-1): GAGVSQTPSNKVTEKGKYVELRCDPISGHTALYWYRQSLGQGPEFLIYFQGTGAADDSGLPNDRFFAVRPEGSVSTLKIQRTERGDSAVYLCASSSPGTSVYNEQFFGPGTRLTVL.

The chain uses TRBV29-1 and TRBJ1-2; tentatively, D is TRBD1 (5 bases). V lost 7 bases and J 0 bases, leaving 9 bases between the germline ends. CDR3 length: 12 amino acids. Germline V gives CDR1 SQVTM, CDR2 ANQGSEA. CDR3: CSARTTNYGYTF. The DNA for the CDR3 is TGCAGCGCAAGGACAACTAACTATGGCTACACCTTC.

This clonotype has a handful of counts. The gene calls are TRBV19 and TRBJ2-1; D not certain. The CDR3 runs 14 residues. Trimming shortened V by 3 bases and J by 8 bases, and 14 bases separated the two germline ends. CDR1 is LNHDA and CDR2 is SQIVND in the germline V gene (reference sequence). CDR3 coding DNA: TGTGCCAGTAGTATTCCGGGTGGATCGGATGAGCAGTTCTTC. Protein product: CASSIPGGSDEQFF.

This rearrangement joins TRBV18 to TRBJ2-3; possibly TRBD2 for D (5 bases). Trimming shortened V by 6 bases and J by 1 base, and 11 bases separated the two germline ends. CDR3 length: 14 residues. Germline V gene data show CDR1 as KGHSH and CDR2 as LQKENI. The CDR3 region is CASSPGSGTDTQYF. The CDR3, as DNA: TGTGCCAGCTCCCCGGGGAGCGGCACAGATACGCAGTATTTT.

There are many counts of this clonotype. The chain links TRBV28 to TRBJ2-3; 11 bases agree with TRBD2. The ends lost 5 bases at V and 2 bases at J; junction bases unmatched: 9. The CDR3 has 17 amino acids. Germline V lookup: CDR1 MDHEN, CDR2 SYDVKM. The CDR3 DNA follows: TGTGCCAGCAGTCTCATAACTAGCGGGAGCCTCACAGATACGCAGTATTTT. Translated, it gives CASSLITSGSLTDTQYF.

This chain connects TRBV20-1 to TRBJ2-2; tentatively, D is TRBD2 (5 bases). Trimming pared 5 bases from V and 4 bases from J, leaving 17 bases between. Germline CDR1 DFQATT, CDR2 SNEGSKA (reference sequence). There are 15 residues in the CDR3. In DNA form, the CDR3 reads TGCAGTGCTCCTCAGAGCGGCGCCATCACCGGGGAGCTGTTTTTT. This sequence encodes CSAPQSGAITGELFF.

This clonotype occurred a few times. The chain has TRBV5-1 and TRBJ2-5; D possibly matches TRBD1 or TRBD2 (5 bases each). CDR1 is SGHRS, CDR2 YFSETQ, per germline. Trimming cost V 0 bases and J 7 bases, with 16 bases left between them. This CDR3 is 15 amino acids long. Written as DNA, the CDR3 is TGCGCCAGCAGCTTGGCCTTGGCCAGGGACGGGACCCAGTACTTC. Its protein is CASSLALARDGTQYF. Based on the CDR3 plus reference TRBV5-1 and TRBJ2-5, the full variable domain is KAGVTQTPRYLIKTRGQQVTLSCSPISGHRSVSWYQQTPGQGLQFLFEYFSETQRNKGNFPGRFSGRQFSNSRSEMNVSTLELGDSALYLCASSLALARDGTQYFGPGTRLLVL.